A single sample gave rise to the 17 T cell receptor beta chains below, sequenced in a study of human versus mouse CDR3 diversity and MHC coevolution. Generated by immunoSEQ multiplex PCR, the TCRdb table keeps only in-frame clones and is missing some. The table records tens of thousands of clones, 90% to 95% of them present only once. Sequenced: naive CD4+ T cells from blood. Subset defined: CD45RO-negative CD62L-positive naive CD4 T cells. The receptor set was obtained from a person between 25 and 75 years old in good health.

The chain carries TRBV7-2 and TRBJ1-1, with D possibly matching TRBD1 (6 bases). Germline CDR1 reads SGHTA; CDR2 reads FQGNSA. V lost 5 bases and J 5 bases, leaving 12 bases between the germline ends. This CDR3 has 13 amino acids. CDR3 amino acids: CASSTQGRTEAFF. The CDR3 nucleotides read TGTGCCAGCAGCACCCAGGGGAGAACTGAAGCTTTCTTT.

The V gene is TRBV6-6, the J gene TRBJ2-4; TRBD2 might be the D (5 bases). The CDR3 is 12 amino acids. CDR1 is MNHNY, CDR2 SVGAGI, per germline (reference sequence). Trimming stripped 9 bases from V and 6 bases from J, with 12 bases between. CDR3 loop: CASVDSGNIQYF. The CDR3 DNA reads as TGTGCCAGTGTGGACTCGGGAAACATTCAGTACTTC.

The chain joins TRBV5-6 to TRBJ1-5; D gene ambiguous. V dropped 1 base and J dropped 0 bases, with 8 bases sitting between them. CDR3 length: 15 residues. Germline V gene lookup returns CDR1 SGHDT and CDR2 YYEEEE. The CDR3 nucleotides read TGTGCCAGCAGCTTGTGGCGGTATAGCAATCAGCCCCAGCATTTT. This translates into CASSLWRYSNQPQHF.

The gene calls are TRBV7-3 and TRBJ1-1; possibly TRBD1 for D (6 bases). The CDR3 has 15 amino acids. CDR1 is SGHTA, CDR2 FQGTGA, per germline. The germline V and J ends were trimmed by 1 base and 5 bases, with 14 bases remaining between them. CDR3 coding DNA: TGTGCCAGCAGCTTAAATAGTGCAGGGGAGACTGAAGCTTTCTTT. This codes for CASSLNSAGETEAFF. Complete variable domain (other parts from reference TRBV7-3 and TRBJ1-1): GAGVSQTPSNKVTEKGKYVELRCDPISGHTALYWYRQSLGQGPEFLIYFQGTGAADDSGLPNDRFFAVRPEGSVSTLKIQRTERGDSAVYLCASSLNSAGETEAFFGQGTRLTVV.

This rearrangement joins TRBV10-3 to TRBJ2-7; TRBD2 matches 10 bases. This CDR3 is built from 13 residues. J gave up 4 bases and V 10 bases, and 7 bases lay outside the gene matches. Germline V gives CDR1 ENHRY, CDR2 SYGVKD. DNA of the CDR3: TGTGCCAGTCGCATAGCGGGAGGATACGAGCAGTACTTC. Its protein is CASRIAGGYEQYF.

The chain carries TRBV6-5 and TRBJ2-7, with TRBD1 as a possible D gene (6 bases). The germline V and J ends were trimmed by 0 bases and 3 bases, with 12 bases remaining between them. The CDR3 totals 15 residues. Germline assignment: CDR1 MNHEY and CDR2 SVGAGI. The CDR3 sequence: CASSYSITGNYEQYF. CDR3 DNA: TGTGCCAGCAGTTACTCAATTACAGGGAACTACGAGCAGTACTTC.

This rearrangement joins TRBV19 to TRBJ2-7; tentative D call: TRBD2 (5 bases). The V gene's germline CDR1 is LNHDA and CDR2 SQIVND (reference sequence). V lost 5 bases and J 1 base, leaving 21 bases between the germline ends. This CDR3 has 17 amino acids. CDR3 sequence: CASSPPPGRALSYEQYF. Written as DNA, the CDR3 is TGTGCCAGTAGTCCCCCCCCGGGAAGGGCCTTATCCTACGAGCAGTACTTC.

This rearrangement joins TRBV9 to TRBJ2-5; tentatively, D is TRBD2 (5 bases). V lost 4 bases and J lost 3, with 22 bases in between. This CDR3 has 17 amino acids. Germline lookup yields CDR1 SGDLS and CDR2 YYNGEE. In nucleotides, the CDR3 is TGTGCCAGCAGCACCGGGGTCGGACGGATCCCCAAAGAGACCCAGTACTTC. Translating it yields CASSTGVGRIPKETQYF.

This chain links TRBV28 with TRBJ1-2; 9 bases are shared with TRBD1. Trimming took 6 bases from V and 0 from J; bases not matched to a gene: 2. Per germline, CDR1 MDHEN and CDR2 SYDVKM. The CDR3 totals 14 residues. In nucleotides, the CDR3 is TGTGCCAGCAGGACAGGGGGGTCTAACTATGGCTACACCTTC. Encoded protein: CASRTGGSNYGYTF.

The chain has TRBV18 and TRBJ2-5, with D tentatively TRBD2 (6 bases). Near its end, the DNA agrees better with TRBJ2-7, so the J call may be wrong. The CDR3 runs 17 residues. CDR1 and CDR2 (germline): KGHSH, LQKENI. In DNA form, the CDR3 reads TGTGCCAGCTCACCGAGTCCCGGCGGGGCTAATAGGTACGAGCAGTACTTC. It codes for CASSPSPGGANRYEQYF.

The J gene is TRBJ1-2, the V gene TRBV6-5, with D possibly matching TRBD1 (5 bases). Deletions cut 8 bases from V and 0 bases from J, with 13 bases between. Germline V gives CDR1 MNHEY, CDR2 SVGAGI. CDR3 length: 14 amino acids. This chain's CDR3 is CASGRGSTNYGYTF. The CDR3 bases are TGTGCCAGCGGTCGGGGGAGCACTAACTATGGCTACACCTTC.

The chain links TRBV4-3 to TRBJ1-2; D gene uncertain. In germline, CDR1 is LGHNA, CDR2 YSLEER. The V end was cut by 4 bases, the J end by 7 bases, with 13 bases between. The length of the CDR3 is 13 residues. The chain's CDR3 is CASSPLAAIGYTF. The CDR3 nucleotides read TGCGCCAGCAGCCCCCTTGCGGCTATTGGCTACACCTTC.

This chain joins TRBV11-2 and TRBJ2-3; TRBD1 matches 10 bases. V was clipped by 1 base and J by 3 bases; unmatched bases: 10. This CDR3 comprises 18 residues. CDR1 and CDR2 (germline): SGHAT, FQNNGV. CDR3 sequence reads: CASSLGSGTGVRTDTQYF. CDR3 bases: TGTGCCAGCAGCTTAGGGTCCGGGACAGGGGTAAGGACAGATACGCAGTATTTT.

The CDR3 region has the DNA TGTGCCAGCAGCTTAGCGGGGGGGCCCTATGAGCAGTTCTTC. It translates to CASSLAGGPYEQFF. The chain recombines TRBV7-2 with TRBJ2-1, with D possibly being TRBD2 (7 bases). The V gene's germline CDR1 is SGHTA and CDR2 FQGNSA. V lost 0 bases to trimming and J lost 8 bases, with 11 bases between them. The CDR3 totals 14 residues.

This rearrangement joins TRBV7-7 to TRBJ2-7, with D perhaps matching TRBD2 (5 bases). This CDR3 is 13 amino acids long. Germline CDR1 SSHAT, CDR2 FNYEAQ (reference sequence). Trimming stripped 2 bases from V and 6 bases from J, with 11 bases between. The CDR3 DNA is TGTGCCAGCAGCTTAACCAATGAGGGCGAGCAGTACTTC. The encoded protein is CASSLTNEGEQYF.

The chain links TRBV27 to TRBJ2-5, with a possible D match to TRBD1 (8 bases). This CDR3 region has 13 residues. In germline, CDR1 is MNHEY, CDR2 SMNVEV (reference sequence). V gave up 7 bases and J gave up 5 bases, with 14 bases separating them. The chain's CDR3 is CASKQQGGETQYF. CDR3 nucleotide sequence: TGTGCCAGCAAGCAACAGGGGGGGGAGACCCAGTACTTC.

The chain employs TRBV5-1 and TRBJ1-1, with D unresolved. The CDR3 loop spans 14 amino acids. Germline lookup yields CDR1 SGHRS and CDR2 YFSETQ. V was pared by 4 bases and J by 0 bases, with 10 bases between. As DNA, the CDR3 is TGCGCCAGCAGCCAGACACCTATGAACACTGAAGCTTTCTTT. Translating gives CASSQTPMNTEAFF.